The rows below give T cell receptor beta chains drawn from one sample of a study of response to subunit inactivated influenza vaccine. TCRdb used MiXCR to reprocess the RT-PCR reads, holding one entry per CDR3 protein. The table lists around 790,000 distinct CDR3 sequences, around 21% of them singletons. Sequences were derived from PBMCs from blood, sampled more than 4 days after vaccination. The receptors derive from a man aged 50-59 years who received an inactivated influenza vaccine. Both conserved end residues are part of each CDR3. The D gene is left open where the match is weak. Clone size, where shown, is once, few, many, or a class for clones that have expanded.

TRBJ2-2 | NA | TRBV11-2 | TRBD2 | CASSLRLGSGISTGELFF | TGTGCCAGCAGCCTACGACTTGGTAGCGGGATCTCCACCGGGGAGCTGTTTTTT
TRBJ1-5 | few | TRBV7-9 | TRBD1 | CASSSTGAEGQPQHF | TGTGCCAGCAGCTCGACAGGGGCCGAGGGTCAGCCCCAGCATTTT
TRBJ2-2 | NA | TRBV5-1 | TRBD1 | CASSSTGTGGGRTGELFF | TGCGCCAGCAGCTCCACCGGGACAGGGGGTGGCCGAACCGGGGAGCTGTTTTTT
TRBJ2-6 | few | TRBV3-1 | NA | CASSQNSLLANVLTF | TGTGCCAGCAGCCAGAACAGCCTTTTGGCCAACGTCCTGACTTTC
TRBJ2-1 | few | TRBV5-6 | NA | CASSSRDGLNEQFF | TGTGCCAGCAGCTCAAGGGATGGCCTTAATGAGCAGTTCTTC
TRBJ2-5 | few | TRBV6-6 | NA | CASSSLWGGGDF | TGTGCCAGCAGTTCCCTCTGGGGTGGCGGGGACTTC
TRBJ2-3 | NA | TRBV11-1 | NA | CASSFLAENTDTQYF | TGTGCCAGCAGCTTTTTAGCGGAGAACACAGATACGCAGTATTTT
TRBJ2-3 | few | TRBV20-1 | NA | CSVRRGDGTDTQYF | TGCAGTGTGAGAAGGGGGGACGGCACAGATACGCAGTATTTT
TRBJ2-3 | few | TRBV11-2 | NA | CASSFLAYRGGDTQYF | TGTGCCAGCAGCTTTCTCGCCTACAGGGGAGGGGATACGCAGTATTTT
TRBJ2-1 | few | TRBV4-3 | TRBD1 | CASSPGAYGQGSYNEQFF | TGCGCCAGCAGCCCAGGAGCATACGGACAGGGTTCCTACAATGAGCAGTTCTTC
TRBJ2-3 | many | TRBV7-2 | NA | CASSRLGVRQADTQYF | TGTGCCAGCAGCCGCCTGGGCGTCAGACAGGCAGATACGCAGTATTTT
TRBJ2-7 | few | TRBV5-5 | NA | CASRPAGTGTLEQYF | TGTGCCAGCAGACCCGCGGGAACAGGGACTTTGGAGCAGTACTTC
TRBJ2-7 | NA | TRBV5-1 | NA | CASSRSDRSYEQYF | TGCGCCAGCAGCCGGTCCGACAGGAGCTACGAGCAGTACTTC
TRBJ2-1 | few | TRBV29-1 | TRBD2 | CSVESSGRAAYNEQFF | TGCAGCGTTGAGTCTAGCGGGAGGGCCGCCTACAATGAGCAGTTCTTC
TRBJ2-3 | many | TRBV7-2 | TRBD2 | CASSLWREDGDTQYF | TGTGCCAGCAGCTTATGGCGGGAGGATGGGGATACGCAGTATTTT
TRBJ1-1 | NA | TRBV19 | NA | CASSIGVGTEAFF | TGTGCCAGTAGTATTGGGGTGGGCACTGAAGCTTTCTTT
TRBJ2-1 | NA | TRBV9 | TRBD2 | CASTPSGRADNEQFF | TGTGCCAGCACGCCCAGCGGGAGGGCCGACAATGAGCAGTTCTTC
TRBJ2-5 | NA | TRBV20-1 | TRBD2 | CSARLAGHMETQYF | TGCAGTGCTAGACTAGCGGGACACATGGAGACCCAGTACTTC
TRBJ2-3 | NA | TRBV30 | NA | CAWRLDTQYF | TGTGCCTGGAGATTAGATACGCAGTATTTT
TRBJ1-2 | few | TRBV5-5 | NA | CASSLNDGYTF | TGTGCCAGCAGCTTGAACGATGGCTACACCTTC
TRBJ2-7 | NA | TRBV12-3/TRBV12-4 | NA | CASSFSVDEQYF | TGTGCCAGCAGTTTCTCCGTGGACGAGCAGTACTTC
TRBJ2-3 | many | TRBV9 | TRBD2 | CASSVRGRAGDTQYF | TGTGCCAGCAGCGTACGAGGGAGGGCTGGAGATACGCAGTATTTT
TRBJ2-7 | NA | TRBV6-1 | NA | CASHALGRGLSYEQYF | TGTGCCAGCCACGCGCTTGGTCGGGGGCTATCCTACGAGCAGTACTTC
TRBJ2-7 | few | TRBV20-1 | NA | CSARSEGRLSYEQYF | TGCAGTGCTAGATCTGAAGGGAGGCTATCCTACGAGCAGTACTTC
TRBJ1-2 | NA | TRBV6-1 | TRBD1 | CASSANTGGYVWNYGYTF | TGTGCCAGCAGTGCTAACACAGGGGGCTATGTGTGGAACTATGGCTACACCTTC
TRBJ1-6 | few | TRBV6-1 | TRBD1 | CASSKTGLNSPLHF | TGTGCCAGCAGTAAGACAGGGCTTAATTCACCCCTCCACTTT
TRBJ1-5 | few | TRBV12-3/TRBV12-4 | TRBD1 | CASSLSQGANQPQHF | TGTGCCAGCAGTTTATCACAGGGGGCTAATCAGCCCCAGCATTTT
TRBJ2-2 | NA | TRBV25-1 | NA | CASSAYSHTGELFF | TGTGCCAGCAGTGCGTATTCACACACCGGGGAGCTGTTTTTT
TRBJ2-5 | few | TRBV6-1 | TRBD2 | CASSEGTSGMSPQETQYF | TGTGCCAGCAGTGAGGGGACTAGCGGAATGAGCCCCCAAGAGACCCAGTACTTC
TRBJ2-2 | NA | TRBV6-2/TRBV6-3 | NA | CASSTPRSTGELFF | TGTGCCAGCAGTACCCCTCGGTCCACCGGGGAGCTGTTTTTT
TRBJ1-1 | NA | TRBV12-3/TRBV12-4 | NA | CASSSAGVLNTEAFF | TGTGCCAGCAGTTCGGCAGGGGTTCTGAACACTGAAGCTTTCTTT
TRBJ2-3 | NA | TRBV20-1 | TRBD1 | CSAGGQGAFADTQYF | TGCAGTGCGGGAGGACAGGGGGCATTCGCAGATACGCAGTATTTT
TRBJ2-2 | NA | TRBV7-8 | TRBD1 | CASWSPDREPGELFF | TGTGCCAGCTGGTCCCCGGACAGGGAACCCGGGGAGCTGTTTTTT
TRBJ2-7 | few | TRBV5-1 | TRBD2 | CASSFSGDYEQYF | TGCGCCAGCAGCTTTAGCGGGGACTACGAGCAGTACTTC
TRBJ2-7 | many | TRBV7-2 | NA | CASSLDFGSYEQYF | TGTGCCAGCAGCTTAGACTTTGGCTCCTACGAGCAGTACTTC